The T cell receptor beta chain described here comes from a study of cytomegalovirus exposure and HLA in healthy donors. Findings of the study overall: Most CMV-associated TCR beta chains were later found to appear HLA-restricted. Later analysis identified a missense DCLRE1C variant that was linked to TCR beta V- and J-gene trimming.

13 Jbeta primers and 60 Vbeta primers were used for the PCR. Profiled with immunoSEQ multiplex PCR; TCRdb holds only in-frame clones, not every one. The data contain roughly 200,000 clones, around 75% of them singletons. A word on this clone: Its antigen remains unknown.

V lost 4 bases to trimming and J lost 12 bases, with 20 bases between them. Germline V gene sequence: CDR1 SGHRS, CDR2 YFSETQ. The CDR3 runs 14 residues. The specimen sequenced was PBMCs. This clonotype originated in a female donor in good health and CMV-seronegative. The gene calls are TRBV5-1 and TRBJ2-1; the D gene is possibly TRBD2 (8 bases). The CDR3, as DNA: TGCGCCAGCAGCCAGGGGGACGGACTAGCATGGCAGTTCTTC. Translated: CASSQGDGLAWQFF.